This T cell receptor beta chain was documented in a study of blood T cell repertoires in COVID-19. Seattle participants joined during active infection and were tracked over time. Only in-frame clones appear in the TCRdb table, and some are missing; sequencing was by immunoSEQ multiplex PCR. The table records 150,000 to 200,000 clones, less than 90% of them present only once. With V trimmed by 4 bases and J by 8 bases, 9 bases remained unmatched. The CDR3 sequence is 14 residues long. Germline V gene data show CDR1 as SGHRS and CDR2 as YFSETQ. What was sequenced was peripheral blood. This TCR derives from a woman in her 70s with COVID-19, enrolled during active disease. The chain recombines TRBV5-1 with TRBJ2-7; 10 bases fit TRBD2. The CDR3 reads CASSRGTSDQQQYF. The CDR3 DNA follows: TGCGCCAGCAGCCGAGGGACTAGCGACCAGCAGCAGTACTTC. The complete variable domain, with remaining parts taken from reference TRBV5-1 and TRBJ2-7, reads KAGVTQTPRYLIKTRGQQVTLSCSPISGHRSVSWYQQTPGQGLQFLFEYFSETQRNKGNFPGRFSGRQFSNSRSEMNVSTLELGDSALYLCASSRGTSDQQQYFGPGTRLTVT.